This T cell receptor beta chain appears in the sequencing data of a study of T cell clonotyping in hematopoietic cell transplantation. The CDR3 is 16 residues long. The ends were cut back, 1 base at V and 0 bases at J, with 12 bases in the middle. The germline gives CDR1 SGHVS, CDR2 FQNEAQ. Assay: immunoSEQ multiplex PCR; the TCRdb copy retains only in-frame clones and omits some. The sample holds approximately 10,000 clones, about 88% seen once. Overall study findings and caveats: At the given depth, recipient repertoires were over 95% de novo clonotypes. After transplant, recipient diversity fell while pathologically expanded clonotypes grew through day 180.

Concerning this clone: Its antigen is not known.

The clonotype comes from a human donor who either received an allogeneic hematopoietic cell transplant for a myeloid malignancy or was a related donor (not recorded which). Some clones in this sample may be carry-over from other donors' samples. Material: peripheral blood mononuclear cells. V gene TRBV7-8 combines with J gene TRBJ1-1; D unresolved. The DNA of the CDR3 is TGTGCCAGCAGCTTAGGGCTAAGGGAGCTGAACACTGAAGCTTTCTTT. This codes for CASSLGLRELNTEAFF.